The source of this TCR beta chain is a study of blood T cell repertoires in COVID-19 (dated by TCRdb to 2019 to 2021). Looking at the study overall: Samples covering the acute and convalescent phases of COVID-19 were provided by collaborators in the United States, Italy and Spain. The material from the prospective study consisted of cDNA or gDNA derived from T cells, B-cell-depleted T cells, or PBMCs. The dataset comprised deeply sampled blood TCRbeta repertoires from subjects exposed to, actively infected with, or recovered from COVID-19. The repertoires were released in a freely available public database intended as a resource for research on the immune response to SARS-CoV-2. The samples were drawn from two sources: the first 160 participants of the ongoing ImmuneRACE study, and some 1,300 subjects contributed by 6 global collaborators. Sample metadata almost always included a de-identified subject ID, COVID-19 status, age in years and sex. Where HLA class I and class II types were available, the types were taken from metadata supplied by the sample provider, not from assay-based typing. On the study overall, not on this receptor specifically: The amount of clinical and demographic metadata varied by source and participant and was provided uncurated.

The immunoSEQ Assay, a bias-controlled multiplex PCR, was used to amplify TCRbeta CDR3 regions from genomic DNA. As for how the authors treated the data: The number of nucleated cells in each sample was estimated by amplification of reference gene primers within the assay. To quantify the absolute abundance of each unique TCRbeta CDR3 rearrangement, sequence reads were collapsed and filtered. For each sample, productive Simpson clonality was calculated by taking the square root of Simpson's diversity index across productive rearrangements. TCRdb carries this immuneACCESS record with in-frame sequences only. Its versions omit some clonotypes, under half of them owing to an unresolved V gene in the studies checked, with the rest unexplained. That table gives V, J and clone size, and the DNA gave D and trimming. Recorded for this sample are about 83,000 clones; roughly 90% of them occurred a single time. The biggest ten clones account for roughly 15% of the sample.

V was cut back by 2 bases and J by 2 bases, leaving a gap of 9 bases between them. The CDR3, cysteine through phenylalanine, is 14 amino acids long. Only the CDR3 region is kept as DNA, spanning 42 bases read in frame from base 1. The germline V gene (reference sequence) sets CDR1 to LGHDT and CDR2 to YNNKEL. About this clone: It has no known antigen specificity. Within one base of it there is no much larger clone, and no base qualities were kept.

The collaborating institutions used their own protocols to collect whole blood in K2EDTA tubes. For TCRbeta analysis, collaborators shipped samples as frozen whole blood, isolated PBMCs, or DNA extracted from either of those sample types. The TCR originated in a woman older than 75 with active or convalescent COVID-19. The chain was built from TRBV3-1 (or the pseudogene TRBV3-2) and TRBJ2-5; D gene: possibly TRBD2, on 5 matching bases. The sample taken for sequencing was peripheral blood. The nucleotide sequence is given as TGTGCCAGCAGCCAAAAGAGGGAACAAGAGACCCAGTACTTC. Its amino acids are CASSQKREQETQYF.